This T cell receptor beta chain was sequenced in a study of blood T cells in healthy people across ages. Regarding the study as a whole: Researchers report that TCR beta diversity correlated strongly with naive T cell percentage. More naive CD4+ cells and higher diversity marked long-lived donors relative to aged donors. Unknown donor CMV status possibly confounded expanded clonotype changes.

The CDR3 length is 15 residues. J was trimmed by 3 bases and V by 6 bases; bases with no gene match: 11. CDR1 and CDR2 (germline): SGHDT, YYEEEE. PCR was performed a second time for roughly 6 to 12 cycles using a sample-barcoded 5' primer and a J-beta primer mix. TCRdb ran MiXCR on the 5' RACE reads and lists one entry per CDR3 protein. The sample contains some 640,000 distinct CDR3 sequences, around 48% of which appear only once. As to this clonotype: Its antigen remains unidentified.

Sequenced material: blood. The clonotype originates from a woman aged 60 to 75 in good health. The chain combines TRBV5-6 with TRBJ1-2, with TRBD1 identical over 7 bases. The chain's CDR3 is CASTLFRTGDYGYTF. CDR3 in DNA: TGTGCCAGCACCCTATTTCGCACAGGGGACTATGGCTACACCTTC.